These 30 T cell receptor beta chains came from one sample sequenced in a study of cytomegalovirus exposure and HLA in healthy donors. The PCR had 60 Vbeta and 13 Jbeta primers. Sequencing was performed with immunoSEQ multiplex PCR; in TCRdb, only in-frame clones are kept and a portion is missing. The sample carries roughly 180,000 clones, 80% recorded once. Sequencing input: PBMCs. The receptors here all came from a man between 25 and 39 years old in good health and CMV-seronegative.

Here the CDR3 DNA reads TGCGCCAGCAGTTACCGGGACAGATCATCCTACGAGCAGTACTTC. Its protein is CASSYRDRSSYEQYF. The V call is TRBV5-1, the J call TRBJ2-7; TRBD1 agrees at 7 bases. The CDR3 loop spans 15 amino acids. V shed 5 bases, J shed 1 base, and the junction held 9 bases outside the gene matches. CDR1 is SGHRS and CDR2 is YFSETQ in the germline V gene.

The chain combines TRBV28 with TRBJ1-4, with TRBD1 as a possible D gene (5 bases). V lost 4 bases and J 4 bases, leaving 19 bases between the germline ends. This CDR3 is 17 amino acids long. The germline V gene encodes CDR1 MDHEN and CDR2 SYDVKM. The CDR3 loop reads CASSSQGVGRFNEKLFF. In DNA, the CDR3 is TGTGCCAGCAGTTCCCAGGGCGTGGGGAGGTTTAATGAAAAACTGTTTTTT.

The chain is built from TRBV25-1 and TRBJ1-6; D ambiguous. CDR3 length equals 18 residues. V lost 6 bases to trimming and J lost 0 bases, with 18 bases between them. The germline CDR1 and CDR2 sequences are MGHDK and SYGVNS. The CDR3 is CASRSAGGKSSYNSPLHF. CDR3 nucleotides: TGTGCCAGCAGAAGTGCAGGAGGGAAGAGCTCCTATAATTCACCCCTCCACTTT.

The gene calls are TRBV7-9 and TRBJ1-4, with 10 bases that match TRBD1. The germline gives CDR1 SEHNR, CDR2 FQNEAQ (reference sequence). The CDR3 has 16 residues. The V and J ends lost 7 bases and 5 bases, in that order; junction bases with no gene match: 10. The CDR3 region is CASTTGQGIPNEKLFF. The CDR3 nucleotides read TGTGCCAGCACCACGGGACAGGGGATACCCAATGAAAAACTGTTTTTT.

This clone was observed a single time. The rearrangement uses TRBV7-2 and TRBJ2-7, with D possibly matching TRBD2 (5 bases). V lost 1 base to trimming and J lost 7 bases, with 14 bases between them. Germline CDR1 SGHTA, CDR2 FQGNSA. CDR3 length equals 14 residues. The CDR3 bases are TGTGCCAGCAGCTTAGGGAGGCCTGGGGTGGAGCAGTACTTC. Translation gives CASSLGRPGVEQYF.

The chain recombines TRBV7-2 with TRBJ2-3; D perhaps matches TRBD2 (5 bases). With 2 bases removed from V and 2 bases from J, the gap between germline ends came to 11 bases. Germline CDR1 SGHTA, CDR2 FQGNSA. CDR3 length equals 15 residues. The CDR3 bases are TGTGCCAGCAGCTTACGAGGGCAGGACACAGATACGCAGTATTTT. This translates into CASSLRGQDTDTQYF.

This clone turned up a few times. The chain has TRBV30 and TRBJ1-3; TRBD1 is a possible D gene (5 bases). CDR1 is GTSNPN and CDR2 is SVGIG in the germline V gene (reference sequence). Trimming removed 3 bases at V and 4 bases at J, with 13 bases between. CDR3 size: 14 residues. The CDR3 reads CAWRSRAAGNTIYF. CDR3 DNA: TGTGCCTGGAGGAGCAGGGCGGCAGGAAACACCATATATTTT.

This chain links TRBV10-3 with TRBJ2-7, with 11 bases aligning to TRBD1. CDR1 is ENHRY, CDR2 SYGVKD, per germline. V was clipped by 6 bases and J by 0 bases; unmatched bases: 7. CDR3 length: 16 residues. CDR3 sequence reads: CAISPGTGGYSYEQYF. In nucleotides, the CDR3 is TGTGCCATCAGCCCCGGGACAGGGGGATACTCCTACGAGCAGTACTTC.

The gene calls are TRBV30 and TRBJ1-5, with unresolved D. Deletions cut 2 bases from V and 0 bases from J, with 5 bases between. Germline V gene lookup returns CDR1 GTSNPN and CDR2 SVGIG (reference sequence). The CDR3 sequence is 13 residues long. The CDR3 is CAWSQNSNQPQHF. The CDR3 coding sequence is TGTGCCTGGAGTCAGAATAGCAATCAGCCCCAGCATTTT. Full variable domain (remainder filled in from reference TRBV30 and TRBJ1-5): SQTIHQWPATLVQPVGSPLSLECTVEGTSNPNLYWYRQAAGRGLQLLFYSVGIGQISSEVPQNLSASRPQDRQFILSSKKLLLSDSGFYLCAWSQNSNQPQHFGDGTRLSIL.

The rearrangement joins TRBV4-3 to TRBJ2-7; 7 positions agree with TRBD2. Trimming cost V 0 bases and J 10 bases; bases outside gene matches: 9. Germline V gene data show CDR1 as LGHNA and CDR2 as YSLEER. CDR3 size: 14 residues. This chain's CDR3 is CASSQDRAGRVQYF. The CDR3 DNA sequence: TGCGCCAGCAGCCAAGATCGTGCGGGGAGGGTACAGTACTTC.

This chain connects TRBV6-4 to TRBJ1-1; a possible D gene is TRBD1 (6 bases). The CDR3 consists of 13 residues. The germline gives CDR1 MRHNA, CDR2 SNTAGT. V was shortened by 6 bases and J by 2 bases, with 10 bases between the two germline ends. CDR3 nucleotide sequence: TGTGCCAGCAGAGGGACATCCAACACTGAAGCTTTCTTT. This codes for CASRGTSNTEAFF.

The chain links TRBV5-5 to TRBJ1-1; 10 nucleotides align to TRBD1. The CDR3 contains 14 residues. V gave up 1 base and J gave up 11 bases; unmatched junction bases: 8. CDR1 and CDR2 (germline): SGHKS, YYEKEE (reference sequence). The CDR3 nucleotides are TGTGCCAGCAGCTTGCCCGGGACAGGGGCCGTCGCTTTCTTT. Its translation is CASSLPGTGAVAFF.

The rearrangement joins TRBV7-9 to TRBJ2-3; D possibly corresponds to TRBD1 (6 bases). Germline CDR1 SEHNR, CDR2 FQNEAQ (reference sequence). V gave up 7 bases and J gave up 2 bases, with 13 bases separating them. CDR3 length equals 14 residues. The DNA for the CDR3 is TGTGCCAGCACCGACAGGAACCCCACAGATACGCAGTATTTT. As protein: CASTDRNPTDTQYF.

The chain couples TRBV30 to TRBJ1-3; 9 nucleotides agree with TRBD1. The CDR3 is 13 amino acids. Germline V CDR1 and CDR2: GTSNPN, SVGIG (reference sequence). The DNA for the CDR3 is TGTGCTCGGACAGGGGCTGGTGGAAACACCATATATTTT. Protein: CARTGAGGNTIYF.

The chain combines TRBV10-2 with TRBJ1-4; D may be TRBD1 (5 bases). V shed 3 bases and J shed 6 bases, with 11 bases lying between them. CDR1 is WSHSY and CDR2 is SAAADI in the germline V gene. The CDR3 has 14 residues. CDR3 sequence reads: CASSDLGGYEKLFF. The CDR3, as DNA: TGCGCCAGCAGTGATCTCGGGGGTTATGAAAAACTGTTTTTT.

This clone appeared a few times. The V call is TRBV5-4, the J call TRBJ2-1; 8 positions match TRBD2. Germline trimming cut 3 bases from V and 5 bases from J; bases unmatched to any gene: 7. Germline V gene sequence: CDR1 SGHNT, CDR2 YYREEE (reference sequence). The CDR3 runs to 15 residues. The CDR3 DNA reads as TGTGCCAGCAGCTCCCGGGGGGGCCTGGACAATGAGCAGTTCTTC. It yields the protein CASSSRGGLDNEQFF.

This clone was seen only once. V and J are TRBV5-4 and TRBJ2-5, with D perhaps matching TRBD1 (5 bases). The J call may be incorrect, as the DNA end agrees better with TRBJ2-7. Per germline, CDR1 SGHNT and CDR2 YYREEE (reference sequence). This CDR3 has 15 residues. This CDR3 is CASRNQGTSSYEQYF. The CDR3 nucleotides read TGTGCCAGCAGAAATCAGGGAACCAGCTCCTACGAGCAGTACTTC.

J is TRBJ1-5 and V is TRBV7-2; 10 bases are shared with TRBD1. Germline V gives CDR1 SGHTA, CDR2 FQGNSA. CDR3 size: 16 residues. V dropped 3 bases and J dropped 1; count of bases not matched to a gene: 3. The CDR3 spells CASSFMGQGSNQPQHF. CDR3 DNA sequence: TGTGCCAGCAGCTTCATGGGACAGGGGAGCAATCAGCCCCAGCATTTT. The complete variable domain, with remaining parts taken from reference TRBV7-2 and TRBJ1-5, reads GAGVSQSPSNKVTEKGKDVELRCDPISGHTALYWYRQSLGQGLEFLIYFQGNSAPDKSGLPSDRFSAERTGGSVSTLTIQRTQQEDSAVYLCASSFMGQGSNQPQHFGDGTRLSIL.

This sequence joins TRBV28 and TRBJ2-1; the D gene is possibly TRBD2 (6 bases). Germline lookup yields CDR1 MDHEN and CDR2 SYDVKM. V lost 4 bases to trimming and J lost 1 base, with 11 bases between them. The length of the CDR3 is 15 residues. The CDR3 sequence is CASSWWRESYNEQFF. DNA of the CDR3: TGTGCCAGCAGTTGGTGGAGGGAATCCTACAATGAGCAGTTCTTC.

A few counts support this clone. The chain joins TRBV27 to TRBJ2-7, with D uncertain. The germline gives CDR1 MNHEY, CDR2 SMNVEV (reference sequence). CDR3 size: 12 residues. The V gene lost 8 bases and the J gene lost 0 bases, with 8 bases spanning the gap. The CDR3 DNA is TGTGCCAGCGGCGGTGGCTCCTACGAGCAGTACTTC. This gives the protein CASGGGSYEQYF.

J is TRBJ2-7 and V is TRBV6-5; 7 bases align to TRBD2. Germline V gives CDR1 MNHEY, CDR2 SVGAGI. This CDR3 contains 12 residues. The J segment lost 4 bases and the V segment lost 5 bases, leaving 2 bases of the junction unmatched. CDR3 bases: TGTGCCAGCAGTGGTAGCGGGTACGAGCAGTACTTC. Its protein product is CASSGSGYEQYF.

V usage is TRBV11-2 and J usage is TRBJ1-4; TRBD1 aligns across 8 bases. The CDR3 has 15 amino acids. Germline V gene sequence: CDR1 SGHAT, CDR2 FQNNGV. After removal of 5 bases from V and 5 bases from J, the junction contained 7 bases not matched to a gene. Here the CDR3 reads CASSLFGQGNEKLFF. CDR3 nucleotide sequence: TGTGCCAGCAGCCTATTTGGACAGGGAAATGAAAAACTGTTTTTT.

The chain carries TRBV5-1 and TRBJ1-2; no clear D. The CDR3 consists of 15 residues. Germline V gene lookup returns CDR1 SGHRS and CDR2 YFSETQ. Trimming stripped 4 bases from V and 2 bases from J, with 15 bases between. The CDR3 sequence is CASSPGGGRNYGYTF. DNA of the CDR3: TGCGCCAGCAGCCCGGGAGGAGGGAGGAACTATGGCTACACCTTC.

This chain links TRBV11-3 with TRBJ2-2, with D tentatively TRBD1 (5 bases). CDR1 and CDR2 (germline): SGHNT, YENEEA. Trimming removed 6 bases at V and 5 bases at J, with 16 bases between. This CDR3 has 15 amino acids. CDR3 residues: CASRPTGSGTGELFF. The CDR3 coding sequence is TGTGCCAGCAGGCCGACCGGTTCAGGGACCGGGGAGCTGTTTTTT.

Only a few counts were recorded for this clone. This chain joins TRBV10-3 and TRBJ2-3; tentatively, D is TRBD2 (5 bases). Trimming took off 7 bases at V and 0 bases at J, with 11 bases between the two ends. CDR1 and CDR2 from the germline V gene are ENHRY and SYGVKD. This CDR3 contains 14 residues. The CDR3 loop reads CAIKQRTSTDTQYF. The CDR3 DNA reads as TGTGCCATCAAGCAGAGGACTAGCACAGATACGCAGTATTTT.

The CDR3 DNA sequence: TGCGCCAGCAGCGCCCGTACTTTCCGGGATGGGGAGCAGTTCTTC. Protein sequence: CASSARTFRDGEQFF. The chain carries TRBV5-1 and TRBJ2-1; D may be TRBD2 (5 bases). Trimming left V 4 bases short and J 10 bases short, with 21 bases between. Germline V gives CDR1 SGHRS, CDR2 YFSETQ. This CDR3 is 15 amino acids long.

This clone was seen a few times. The chain carries TRBV4-1 and TRBJ2-7; D is possibly TRBD1 (5 bases). Looked up from germline, CDR1 is MGHRA and CDR2 is YSYEKL. V was cut by 0 bases and J by 6 bases, with 12 bases left in between. The CDR3 extends over 14 amino acids. This CDR3 is CASSQDRANGEQYF. The DNA for the CDR3 is TGCGCCAGCAGCCAAGACAGGGCCAACGGCGAGCAGTACTTC.

The chain uses TRBV11-3 and TRBJ2-7; 11 bases are a match to TRBD2. The CDR3 has 16 amino acids. J was trimmed by 0 bases and V by 0 bases; bases with no gene match: 1. The germline V gene encodes CDR1 SGHNT and CDR2 YENEEA. This CDR3 is CASSLEGTSGSYEQYF. Here the CDR3 DNA reads TGTGCCAGCAGCTTAGAGGGGACTAGCGGCTCCTACGAGCAGTACTTC.

The J gene is TRBJ2-5, the V gene TRBV11-2; the D gene is possibly TRBD1 (6 bases). Trimming removed 1 base from V and 14 bases from J, with 20 bases in between. The CDR3 sequence is 14 residues long. CDR1 is SGHAT and CDR2 is FQNNGV in the germline V gene. The CDR3 coding sequence is TGTGCCAGCAGCTTAGGTGGGGGCAGGGCAAAAAATTACTTC. Translating it yields CASSLGGGRAKNYF. Looking up the rest from reference TRBV11-2 and TRBJ2-5 gives the full variable domain: EAGVAQSPRYKIIEKRQSVAFWCNPISGHATLYWYQQILGQGPKLLIQFQNNGVVDDSQLPKDRFSAERLKGVDSTLKIQPAKLEDSAVYLCASSLGGGRAKNYFGPGTRLLVL.

The chain couples TRBV4-1 to TRBJ1-2, with unresolved D. CDR3 length: 17 amino acids. The V gene's germline CDR1 is MGHRA and CDR2 YSYEKL. V shed 2 bases and J shed 0 bases, with 16 bases lying between them. The CDR3 bases are TGCGCCAGCAGCCAATCCCCTAGGTCCTCCGCTAACTATGGCTACACCTTC. Translating it yields CASSQSPRSSANYGYTF.